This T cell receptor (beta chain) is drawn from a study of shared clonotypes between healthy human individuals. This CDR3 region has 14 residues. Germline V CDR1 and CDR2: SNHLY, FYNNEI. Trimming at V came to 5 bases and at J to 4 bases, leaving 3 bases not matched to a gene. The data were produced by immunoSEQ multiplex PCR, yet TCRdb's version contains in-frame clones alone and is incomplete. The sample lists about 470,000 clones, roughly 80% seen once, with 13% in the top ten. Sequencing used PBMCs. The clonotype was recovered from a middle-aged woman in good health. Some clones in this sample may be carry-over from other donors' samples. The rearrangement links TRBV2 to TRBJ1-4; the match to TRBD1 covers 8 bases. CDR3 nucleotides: TGTGCCAGCAGTTTTGACAGGGGTAATGAAAAACTGTTTTTT. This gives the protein CASSFDRGNEKLFF.